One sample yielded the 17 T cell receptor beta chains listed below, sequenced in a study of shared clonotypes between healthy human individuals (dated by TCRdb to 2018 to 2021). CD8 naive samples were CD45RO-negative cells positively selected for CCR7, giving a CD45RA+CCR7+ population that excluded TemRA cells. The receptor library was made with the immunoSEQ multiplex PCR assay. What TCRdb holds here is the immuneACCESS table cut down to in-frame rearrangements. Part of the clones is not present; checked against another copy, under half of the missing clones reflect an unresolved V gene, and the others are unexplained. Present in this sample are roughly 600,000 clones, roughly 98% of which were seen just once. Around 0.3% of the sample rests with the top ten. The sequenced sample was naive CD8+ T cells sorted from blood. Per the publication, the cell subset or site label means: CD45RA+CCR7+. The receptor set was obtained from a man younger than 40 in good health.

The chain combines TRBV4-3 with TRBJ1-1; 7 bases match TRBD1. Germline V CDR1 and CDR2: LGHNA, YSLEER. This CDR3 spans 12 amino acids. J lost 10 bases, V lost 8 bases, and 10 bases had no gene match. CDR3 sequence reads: CASGDSPTTAFF. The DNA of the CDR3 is TGCGCCAGCGGGGACAGTCCTACGACAGCTTTCTTT.

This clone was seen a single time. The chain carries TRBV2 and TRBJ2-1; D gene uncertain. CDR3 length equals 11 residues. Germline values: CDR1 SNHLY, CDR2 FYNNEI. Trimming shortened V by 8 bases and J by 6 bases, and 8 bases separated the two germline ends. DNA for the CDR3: TGTGCCAGCCCTGAAGCCAATGAGCAGTTCTTC. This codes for CASPEANEQFF.

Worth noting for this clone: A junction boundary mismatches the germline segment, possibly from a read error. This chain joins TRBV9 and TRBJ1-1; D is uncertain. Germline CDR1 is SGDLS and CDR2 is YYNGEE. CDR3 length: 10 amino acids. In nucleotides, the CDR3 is TGTGCCAGCAGCGCCCGGACGGTAGACTTT. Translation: CASSARTVDF. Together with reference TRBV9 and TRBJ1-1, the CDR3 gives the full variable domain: DSGVTQTPKHLITATGQRVTLRCSPRSGDLSVYWYQQSLDQGLQFLIQYYNGEERAKGNILERFSAQQFPDLHSELNLSSLELGDSALYFCASSARTVDFGQGTRLTVV.

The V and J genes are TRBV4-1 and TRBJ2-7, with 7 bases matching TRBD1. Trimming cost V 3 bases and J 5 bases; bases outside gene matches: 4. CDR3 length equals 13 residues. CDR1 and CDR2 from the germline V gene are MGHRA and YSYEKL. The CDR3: CASSQTGTNEQYF. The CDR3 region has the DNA TGCGCCAGCAGCCAGACAGGGACCAACGAGCAGTACTTC.

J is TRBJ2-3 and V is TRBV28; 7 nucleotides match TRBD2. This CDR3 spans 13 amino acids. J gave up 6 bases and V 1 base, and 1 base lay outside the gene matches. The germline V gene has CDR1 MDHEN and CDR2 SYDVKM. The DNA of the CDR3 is TGTGCCAGCAGTTTATATAGCGGGGATACGCAGTATTTT. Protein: CASSLYSGDTQYF.

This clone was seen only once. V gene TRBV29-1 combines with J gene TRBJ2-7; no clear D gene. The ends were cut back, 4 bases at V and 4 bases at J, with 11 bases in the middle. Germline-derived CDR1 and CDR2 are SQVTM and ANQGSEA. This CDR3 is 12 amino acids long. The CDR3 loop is CSVVLLGYEQYF. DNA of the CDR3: TGCAGCGTTGTCCTCCTAGGATACGAGCAGTACTTC.

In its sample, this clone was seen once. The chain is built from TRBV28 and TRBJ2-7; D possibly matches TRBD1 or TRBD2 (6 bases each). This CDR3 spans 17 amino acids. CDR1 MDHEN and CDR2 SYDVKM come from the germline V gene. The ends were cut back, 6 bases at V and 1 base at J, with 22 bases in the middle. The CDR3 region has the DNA TGTGCCAGCAGCCGATATAGGGGGAGGCAGGAATCCTACGAGCAGTACTTC. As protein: CASSRYRGRQESYEQYF.

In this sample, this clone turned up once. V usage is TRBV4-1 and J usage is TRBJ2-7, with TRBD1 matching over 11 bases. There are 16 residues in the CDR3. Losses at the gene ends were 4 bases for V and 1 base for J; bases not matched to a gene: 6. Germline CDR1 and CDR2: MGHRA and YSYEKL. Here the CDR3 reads CASSLEGTGGSYEQYF. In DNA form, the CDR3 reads TGCGCCAGCAGCCTAGAAGGGACAGGGGGGTCCTACGAGCAGTACTTC.

This CDR3 is CASSLHPSPGQGSQETQYF. CDR3 nucleotides: TGTGCCAGCAGCTTACACCCTTCTCCGGGACAGGGAAGCCAAGAGACCCAGTACTTC. The chain joins TRBV11-2 to TRBJ2-5, with 9 bases fitting TRBD1. The V gene end was trimmed by 2 bases and the J gene end by 1 base; junction bases not matched to a gene: 14. The germline gives CDR1 SGHAT, CDR2 FQNNGV. The CDR3 spans 19 residues. Full variable domain (rest looked up from reference TRBV11-2 and TRBJ2-5): EAGVAQSPRYKIIEKRQSVAFWCNPISGHATLYWYQQILGQGPKLLIQFQNNGVVDDSQLPKDRFSAERLKGVDSTLKIQPAKLEDSAVYLCASSLHPSPGQGSQETQYFGPGTRLLVL.

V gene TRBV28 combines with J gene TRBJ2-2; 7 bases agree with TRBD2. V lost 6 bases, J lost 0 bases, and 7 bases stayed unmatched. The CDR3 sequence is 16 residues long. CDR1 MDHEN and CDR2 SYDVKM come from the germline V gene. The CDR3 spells CASSFLLAANTGELFF. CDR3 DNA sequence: TGTGCCAGCAGCTTCCTCCTAGCGGCGAACACCGGGGAGCTGTTTTTT.

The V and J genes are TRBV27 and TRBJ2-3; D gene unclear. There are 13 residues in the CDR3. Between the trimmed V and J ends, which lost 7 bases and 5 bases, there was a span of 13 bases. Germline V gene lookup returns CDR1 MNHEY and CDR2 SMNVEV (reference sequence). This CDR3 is CASTDLPGDTQYF. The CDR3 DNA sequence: TGTGCCAGCACCGACCTCCCCGGAGATACGCAGTATTTT.

The DNA for the CDR3 is TGTGCCAGCAGTGGGGTATCAGGACTAATGGTCGATGAGCAGTTCTTC. Its translation is CASSGVSGLMVDEQFF. The rearrangement uses TRBV2 and TRBJ2-1; D is perhaps TRBD2 (6 bases). Germline-derived CDR1 and CDR2 are SNHLY and FYNNEI. The CDR3 contains 16 residues. V lost 4 bases and J 8 bases, leaving 21 bases between the germline ends.

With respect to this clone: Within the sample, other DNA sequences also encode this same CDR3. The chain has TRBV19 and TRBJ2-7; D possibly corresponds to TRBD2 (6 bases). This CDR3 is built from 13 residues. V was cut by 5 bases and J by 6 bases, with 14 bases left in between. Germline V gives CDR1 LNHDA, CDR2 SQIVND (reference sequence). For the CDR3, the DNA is TGTGCCAGTAGTGTGACTAGTGGAAGCGAGCAGTACTTC. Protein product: CASSVTSGSEQYF. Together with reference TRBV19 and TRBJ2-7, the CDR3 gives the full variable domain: DGGITQSPKYLFRKEGQNVTLSCEQNLNHDAMYWYRQDPGQGLRLIYYSQIVNDFQKGDIAEGYSVSREKKESFPLTVTSAQKNPTAFYLCASSVTSGSEQYFGPGTRLTVT.

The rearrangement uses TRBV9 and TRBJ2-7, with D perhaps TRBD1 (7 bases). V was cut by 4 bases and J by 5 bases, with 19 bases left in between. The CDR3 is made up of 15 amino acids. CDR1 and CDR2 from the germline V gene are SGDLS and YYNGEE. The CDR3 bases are TGTGCCAGCAGCACCTCCACAGGGGCGGGACACGAGCAGTACTTC. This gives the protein CASSTSTGAGHEQYF.

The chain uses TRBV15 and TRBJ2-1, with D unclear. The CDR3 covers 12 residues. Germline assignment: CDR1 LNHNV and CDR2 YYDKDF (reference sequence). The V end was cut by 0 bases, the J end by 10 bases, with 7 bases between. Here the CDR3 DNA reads TGTGCCACCAGCAGAGAGGAGAACGAGCAGTTCTTC. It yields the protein CATSREENEQFF.

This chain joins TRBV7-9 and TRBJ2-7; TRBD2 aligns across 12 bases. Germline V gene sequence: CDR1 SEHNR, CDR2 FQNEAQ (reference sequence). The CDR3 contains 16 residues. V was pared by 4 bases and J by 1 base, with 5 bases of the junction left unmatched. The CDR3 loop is CASSSTGTSGSYEQYF. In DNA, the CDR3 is TGTGCCAGCAGCTCTACCGGGACTAGCGGGTCCTACGAGCAGTACTTC.

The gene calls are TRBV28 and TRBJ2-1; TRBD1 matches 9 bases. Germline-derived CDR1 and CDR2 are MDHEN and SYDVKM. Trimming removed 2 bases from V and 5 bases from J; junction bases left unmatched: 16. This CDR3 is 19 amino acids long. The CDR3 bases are TGTGCCAGCAGTTTAGGTTTTGTGTGGGGGACAGGGTCTGACAATGAGCAGTTCTTC. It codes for CASSLGFVWGTGSDNEQFF.